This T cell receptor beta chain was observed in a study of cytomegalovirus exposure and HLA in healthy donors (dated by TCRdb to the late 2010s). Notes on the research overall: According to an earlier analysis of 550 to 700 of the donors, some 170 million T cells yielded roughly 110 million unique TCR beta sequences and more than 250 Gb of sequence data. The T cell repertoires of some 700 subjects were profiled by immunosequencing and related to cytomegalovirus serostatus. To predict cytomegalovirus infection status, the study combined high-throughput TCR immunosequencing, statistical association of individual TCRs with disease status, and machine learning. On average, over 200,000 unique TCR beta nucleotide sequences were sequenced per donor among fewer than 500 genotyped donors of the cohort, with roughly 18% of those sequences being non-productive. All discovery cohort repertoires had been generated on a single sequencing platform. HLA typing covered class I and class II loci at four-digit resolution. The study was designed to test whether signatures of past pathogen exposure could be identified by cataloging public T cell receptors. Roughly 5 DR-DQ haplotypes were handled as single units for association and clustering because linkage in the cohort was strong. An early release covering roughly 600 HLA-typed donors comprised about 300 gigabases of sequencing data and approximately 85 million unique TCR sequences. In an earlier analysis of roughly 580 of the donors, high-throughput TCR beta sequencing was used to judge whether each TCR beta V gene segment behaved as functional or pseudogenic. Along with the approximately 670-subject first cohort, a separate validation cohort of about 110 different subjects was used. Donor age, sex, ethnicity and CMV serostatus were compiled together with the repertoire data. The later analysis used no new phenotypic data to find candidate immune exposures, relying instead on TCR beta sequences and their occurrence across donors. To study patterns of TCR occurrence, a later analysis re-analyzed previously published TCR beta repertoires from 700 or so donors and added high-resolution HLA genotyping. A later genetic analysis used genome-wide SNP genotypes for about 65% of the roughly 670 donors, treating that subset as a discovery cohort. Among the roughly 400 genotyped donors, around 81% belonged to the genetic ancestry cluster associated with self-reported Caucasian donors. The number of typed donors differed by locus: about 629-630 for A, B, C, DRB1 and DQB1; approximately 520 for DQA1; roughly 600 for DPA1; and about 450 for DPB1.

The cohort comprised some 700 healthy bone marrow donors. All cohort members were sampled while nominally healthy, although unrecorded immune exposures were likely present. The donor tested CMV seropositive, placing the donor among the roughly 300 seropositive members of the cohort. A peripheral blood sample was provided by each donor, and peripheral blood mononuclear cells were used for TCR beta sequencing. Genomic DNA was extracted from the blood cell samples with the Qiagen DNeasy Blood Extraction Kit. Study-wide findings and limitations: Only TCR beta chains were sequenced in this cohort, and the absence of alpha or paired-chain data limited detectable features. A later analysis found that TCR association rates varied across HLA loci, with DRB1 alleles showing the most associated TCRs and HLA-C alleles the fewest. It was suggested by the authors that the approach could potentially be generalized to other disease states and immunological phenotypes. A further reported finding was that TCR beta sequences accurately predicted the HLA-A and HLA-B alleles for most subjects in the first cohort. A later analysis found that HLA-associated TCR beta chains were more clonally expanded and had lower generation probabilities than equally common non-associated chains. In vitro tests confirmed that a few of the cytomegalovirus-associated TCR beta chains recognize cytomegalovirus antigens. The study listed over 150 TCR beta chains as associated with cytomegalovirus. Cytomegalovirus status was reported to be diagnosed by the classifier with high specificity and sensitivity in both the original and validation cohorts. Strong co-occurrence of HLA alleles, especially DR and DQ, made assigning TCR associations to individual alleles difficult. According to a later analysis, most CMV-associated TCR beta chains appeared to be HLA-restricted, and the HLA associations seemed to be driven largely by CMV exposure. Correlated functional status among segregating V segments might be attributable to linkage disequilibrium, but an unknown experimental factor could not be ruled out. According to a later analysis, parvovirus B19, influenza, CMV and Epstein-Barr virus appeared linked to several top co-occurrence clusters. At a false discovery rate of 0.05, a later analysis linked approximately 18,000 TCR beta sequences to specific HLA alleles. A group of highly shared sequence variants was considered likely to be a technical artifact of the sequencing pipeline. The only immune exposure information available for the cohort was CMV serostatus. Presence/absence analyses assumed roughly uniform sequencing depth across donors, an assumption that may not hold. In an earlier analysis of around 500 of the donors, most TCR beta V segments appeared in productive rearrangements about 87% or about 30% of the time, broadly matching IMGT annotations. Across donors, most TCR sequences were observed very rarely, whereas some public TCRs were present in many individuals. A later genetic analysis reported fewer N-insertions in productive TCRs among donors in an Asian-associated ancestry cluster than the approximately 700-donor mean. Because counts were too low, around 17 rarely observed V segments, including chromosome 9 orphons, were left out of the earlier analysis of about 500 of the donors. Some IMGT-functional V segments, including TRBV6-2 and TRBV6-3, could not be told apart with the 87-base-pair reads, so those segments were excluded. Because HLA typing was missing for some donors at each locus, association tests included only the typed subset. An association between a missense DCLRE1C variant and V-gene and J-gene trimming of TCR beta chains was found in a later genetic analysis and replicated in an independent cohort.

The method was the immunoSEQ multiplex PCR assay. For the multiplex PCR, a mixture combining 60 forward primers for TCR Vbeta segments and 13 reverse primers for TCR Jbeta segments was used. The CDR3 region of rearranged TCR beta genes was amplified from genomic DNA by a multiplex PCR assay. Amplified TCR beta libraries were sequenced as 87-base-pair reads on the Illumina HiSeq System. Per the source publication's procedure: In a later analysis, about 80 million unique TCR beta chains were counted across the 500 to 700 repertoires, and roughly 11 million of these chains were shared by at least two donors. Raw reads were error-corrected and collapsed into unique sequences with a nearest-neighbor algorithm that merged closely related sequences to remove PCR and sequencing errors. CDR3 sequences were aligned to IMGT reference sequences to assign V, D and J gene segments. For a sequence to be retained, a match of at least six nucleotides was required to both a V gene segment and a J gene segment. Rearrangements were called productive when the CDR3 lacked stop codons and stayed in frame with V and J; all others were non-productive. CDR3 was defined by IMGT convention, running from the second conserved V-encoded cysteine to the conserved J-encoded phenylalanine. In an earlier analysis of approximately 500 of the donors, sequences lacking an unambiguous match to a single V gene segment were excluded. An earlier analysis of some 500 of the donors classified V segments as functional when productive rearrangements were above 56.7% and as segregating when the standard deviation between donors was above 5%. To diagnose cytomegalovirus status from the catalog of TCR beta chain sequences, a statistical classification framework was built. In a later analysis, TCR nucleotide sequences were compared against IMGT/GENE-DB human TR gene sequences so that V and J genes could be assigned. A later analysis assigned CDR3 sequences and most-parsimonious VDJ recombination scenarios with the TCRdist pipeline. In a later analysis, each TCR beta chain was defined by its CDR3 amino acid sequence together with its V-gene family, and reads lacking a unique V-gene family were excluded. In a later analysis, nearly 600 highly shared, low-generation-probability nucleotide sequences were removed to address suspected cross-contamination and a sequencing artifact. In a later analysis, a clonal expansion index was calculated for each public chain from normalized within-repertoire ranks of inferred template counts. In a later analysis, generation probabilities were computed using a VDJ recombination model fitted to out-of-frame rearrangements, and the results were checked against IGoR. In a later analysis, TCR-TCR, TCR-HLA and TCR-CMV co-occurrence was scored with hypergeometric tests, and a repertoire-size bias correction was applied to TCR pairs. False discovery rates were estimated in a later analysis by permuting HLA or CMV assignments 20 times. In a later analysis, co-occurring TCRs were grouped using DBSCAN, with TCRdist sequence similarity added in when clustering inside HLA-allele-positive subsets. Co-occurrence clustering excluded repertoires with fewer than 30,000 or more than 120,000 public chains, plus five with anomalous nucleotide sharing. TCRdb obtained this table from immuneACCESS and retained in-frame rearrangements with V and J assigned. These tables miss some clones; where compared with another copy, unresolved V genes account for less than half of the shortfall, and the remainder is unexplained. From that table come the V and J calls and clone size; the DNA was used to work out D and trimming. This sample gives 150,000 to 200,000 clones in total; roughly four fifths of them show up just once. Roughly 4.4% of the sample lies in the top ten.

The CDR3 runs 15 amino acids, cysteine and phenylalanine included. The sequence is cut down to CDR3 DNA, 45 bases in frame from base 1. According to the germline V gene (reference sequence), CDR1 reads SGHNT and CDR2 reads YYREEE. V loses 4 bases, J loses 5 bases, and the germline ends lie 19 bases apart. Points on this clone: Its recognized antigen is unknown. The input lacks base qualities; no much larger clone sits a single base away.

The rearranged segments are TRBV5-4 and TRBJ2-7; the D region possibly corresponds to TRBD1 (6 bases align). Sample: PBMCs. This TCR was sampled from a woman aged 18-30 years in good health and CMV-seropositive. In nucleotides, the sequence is TGTGCCAGCAGCCTCAAACAGGGTGGGCTGGACGAGCAGTACTTC. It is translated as CASSLKQGGLDEQYF.